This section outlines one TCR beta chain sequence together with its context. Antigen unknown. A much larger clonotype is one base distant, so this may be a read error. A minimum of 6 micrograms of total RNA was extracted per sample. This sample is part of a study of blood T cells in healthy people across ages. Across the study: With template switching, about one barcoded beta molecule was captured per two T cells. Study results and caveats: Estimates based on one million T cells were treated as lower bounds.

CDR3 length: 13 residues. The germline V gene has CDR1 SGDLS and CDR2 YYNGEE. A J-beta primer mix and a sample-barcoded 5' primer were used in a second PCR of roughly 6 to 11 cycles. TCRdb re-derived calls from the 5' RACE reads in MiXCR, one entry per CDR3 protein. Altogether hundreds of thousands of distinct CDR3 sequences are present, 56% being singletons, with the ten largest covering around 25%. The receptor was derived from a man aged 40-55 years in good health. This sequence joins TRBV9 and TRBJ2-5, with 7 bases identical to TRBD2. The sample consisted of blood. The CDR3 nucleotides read TGTGCCTGCAGCGTATCCGGGAGGGAGACCCAGTACTTC. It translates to CACSVSGRETQYF. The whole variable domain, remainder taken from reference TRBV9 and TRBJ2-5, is DSGVTQTPKHLITATGQRVTLRCSPRSGDLSVYWYQQSLDQGLQFLIQYYNGEERAKGNILERFSAQQFPDLHSELNLSSLELGDSALYFCACSVSGRETQYFGPGTRLLVL.